A selection of T cell receptor beta chains follows, all from one sample in a study of T cells in Graves' hyperthyroidism and ophthalmopathy. Each CDR3 protein is one row after TCRdb ran MiXCR on the multiplex PCR reads. Here the sample spans 550,000 to 600,000 distinct CDR3 sequences, 15% to 20% being singletons. Specimen: blood. The origin of the receptors is a woman in her late teens or twenties with Graves' hyperthyroidism. Each CDR3 is given with its conserved first and last residue. The order of the fields is V gene, D gene, clone size, J gene, CDR3 protein, CDR3 DNA. D genes are given only for firm matches. For some rows the clone size is stated as once, few or many, or as a class when expanded; others skip it.

>TRBV12-3/TRBV12-4|NA|NA|TRBJ1-4
CASSLAGTESVFF
TGTGCCAGCAGTTTAGCCGGGACGGAGTCCGTGTTTTTT
>TRBV2|TRBD1|NA|TRBJ1-1
CASILTGPNTEAFF
TGTGCCAGCATACTGACAGGGCCAAACACTGAAGCTTTCTTT
>TRBV12-3/TRBV12-4|NA|many|TRBJ2-3
CASNLNTDTQYF
TGTGCCAGCAACCTTAACACAGATACGCAGTATTTT
>TRBV10-3|TRBD2|few|TRBJ2-7
CAISESRLAGGSYEQYF
TGTGCCATCAGTGAGTCGCGACTAGCGGGAGGATCCTACGAGCAGTACTTC
>TRBV5-1|NA|NA|TRBJ2-5
CASSLAGRLETQYF
TGCGCCAGCAGCTTGGCAGGGAGGTTGGAGACCCAGTACTTC
>TRBV20-1|NA|NA|TRBJ1-5
CSTRIGAGSGQPQHF
TGCAGTACTAGAATAGGAGCAGGGAGCGGTCAGCCCCAGCATTTT
>TRBV19|TRBD2|NA|TRBJ2-3
CASSPTTSGRRTDTQYF
TGTGCCAGTAGTCCTACGACTAGCGGGAGGCGAACAGATACGCAGTATTTT
>TRBV20-1|NA|few|TRBJ2-5
CSARSNRQIQETQYF
TGCAGTGCTAGGTCCAATAGACAGATACAAGAGACCCAGTACTTC
>TRBV3-1|NA|many|TRBJ2-7
CASSPLAGSGTYEQYF
TGTGCCAGCAGCCCCTTGGCGGGTTCGGGAACCTACGAGCAGTACTTC
>TRBV20-1|NA|NA|TRBJ1-1
CSAREYSNAEAFF
TGCAGTGCTAGAGAATATTCGAATGCTGAAGCTTTCTTT
>TRBV10-2|NA|few|TRBJ2-1
CASRDSSSYNEQFF
TGCGCCAGCCGGGACTCCAGCTCCTACAATGAGCAGTTCTTC
>TRBV15|NA|many|TRBJ1-2
CATSRDSRNYGYTF
TGTGCCACCAGCAGGGACAGCCGCAACTATGGCTACACCTTC
>TRBV7-2|NA|many|TRBJ1-6
CASSLAWGGNSPLHF
TGTGCCAGCAGCTTAGCGTGGGGAGGGAATTCACCCCTCCACTTT
>TRBV20-1|NA|few|TRBJ1-2
CSARDVAQFYGYTF
TGCAGTGCTAGAGATGTCGCACAGTTCTATGGCTACACCTTC
>TRBV19|NA|NA|TRBJ1-2
CASSPIPSLAHYGYTF
TGTGCCAGTAGTCCTATACCTAGCCTGGCTCACTATGGCTACACCTTC
>TRBV5-5|TRBD2|many|TRBJ2-3
CASSFSGGADTQYF
TGTGCCAGCAGCTTTAGCGGGGGGGCAGATACGCAGTATTTT